This T cell receptor (beta chain) is from a study of blood T cell repertoires in COVID-19. Across the whole study: Material from acute and convalescent COVID-19 was sourced from the United States, Italy and Spain.

Trimming took 4 bases from V and 0 from J, leaving 11 bases between them. This CDR3 has 15 residues. Germline V gene lookup returns CDR1 SNHLY and CDR2 FYNNEI. The authors' processing: Nucleated cell counts were estimated from reference gene primer amplification. Sequenced by immunoSEQ multiplex PCR; TCRdb stores in-frame clones only, minus some. The V and J calls and the clone size are those of that table, but D and trimming were determined from the DNA. The sample lists 40,000 to 55,000 clones; more than 70% were seen once. The chain employs TRBV2 and TRBJ2-3, with a tentative D call TRBD2 (6 bases). The receptor was isolated from a human donor in a cohort sampled during active COVID-19. The sequenced sample was peripheral blood. The CDR3 spells CASSGWRGSTDTQYF. The CDR3 nucleotides are TGTGCCAGCAGTGGTTGGCGGGGAAGCACAGATACGCAGTATTTT.